This T cell receptor (beta chain) was identified in a study of a mutant IDH1 vaccine in newly diagnosed glioma. Study in general: Earlier therapy was either radiotherapy, temozolomide, or both, and most got both.

Notes on this clone: The antigen is not known.

Time point noted: week 47, end of study. Vaccination used 300 ug of mutant IDH1 20-mer peptide per dose, with topical imiquimod. Assay used: immunoSEQ multiplex PCR; TCRdb lists only in-frame clones, some missing. The sample records about 24,000 clones, 80% to 85% being singletons. The CDR3 loop spans 13 amino acids. Germline lookup yields CDR1 SGHNT and CDR2 YENEEA. Trimming removed 6 bases from V and 4 bases from J; junction bases left unmatched: 4. The TCR comes from a man aged 35 to 55 with glioma. The rearrangement links TRBV11-3 to TRBJ1-2, with 8 positions matching TRBD1. The sample in question was PBMCs, obtained from a glioma patient whose treatment included an IDH1 peptide vaccine. CDR3 DNA: TGTGCCAGCAGTTTAACAGGGGGCTATGGCTACACCTTC. Protein product: CASSLTGGYGYTF.